This T cell receptor (beta chain) emerged from a study of beta chain features in type 1 diabetes (dated by TCRdb to the late 2010s). Background for the entire study: Mean age, gender distribution, total cell number and subset yield were not different between patients and healthy donors. A total of some 100,000,000 sorted cells were examined across all samples, and a strong correlation was observed between cell number per subset and RNA yield. The study compared the TCRB repertoires of sorted circulating CD4+ T cell subsets in recently diagnosed type 1 diabetes patients with those in matched healthy donors. Regulatory and stem cell-like memory subsets were isolated from only 8 patients and roughly eight healthy donors, whereas naive and central memory subsets came from all 30 or so donors.

The paper's findings and limits, for the study overall: Shorter templates might have been favored by PCR, but patient and control samples were amplified and corrected together, so both groups would have been affected equally by any skew. Naive, central memory and regulatory TCRB repertoires appeared more similar among patients than among healthy donors. A moderate but significant shortening of TCRB CDR3 length was observed in type 1 diabetes patients in all four CD4+ subsets. Because cDNA was sequenced instead of genomic DNA, activated cells with high expression could be over-represented, although the groups did not differ in activation or CD3 levels. Only small numbers of individuals were included in the HLA sub-analyses, which left unresolved whether HLA type had any influence on TCRB rearrangement. At VDJ recombination sites, patients with type 1 diabetes made fewer insertions and deleted more nucleotides, a pattern implying thymic rearrangement abnormalities.

In the case of this clone: This clone's antigen is unknown. The sample holds no much larger clone one base away, and base qualities are not on file.

Cut back by 6 bases and 0 bases, the V and J ends lie 12 bases apart. Via the germline V gene, CDR1 is SNHLY and CDR2 FYNNEI. CDR3 length: 15 amino acids, cysteine to phenylalanine. Only the CDR3 region is kept as DNA, spanning 45 bases read in frame from base 1. All of the isolated RNA was reverse transcribed with the High Capacity cDNA Reverse Transcription Kit, so expressed TCRB transcripts were sequenced. Deep immunoSEQ sequencing was performed on naive, central memory and regulatory T cell samples, with an average of around 3.4 million total reads per sample. Sorted cells were lysed in RLT buffer and RNA was extracted with DNase-treated RNeasy Micro or Mini kits, depending on cell number. Each cell subset was processed separately to prevent cross-contamination, with patient and healthy donor samples processed together. Using the immunoSEQ multiplex PCR, TCRB sequences were amplified from cDNA into 87-bp fragments spanning the CDR3 region. Sequencing of the amplicons was performed on the Illumina HiSeq platform. The study's own analysis went as follows. Synthetic template baselines were used to correct PCR bias computationally, reads within Hamming distance 2 were collapsed together, and singletons that could not be merged were discarded. By aligning reads against IMGT, V, D and J genes, CDR3 length, and insertions or deletions at six rearrangement sites were assigned. Within each subset, clonotype counts were normalized to sorted cell number, after which true diversity and Gini coefficients were computed with the tcR R package. Repertoire sharing was quantified using the overlap coefficient calculated on TCRB nucleotide sequences. Out-of-frame TCRB sequences from naive cells were analyzed as a proxy for the pre-selection repertoire. The clones in this table, taken by TCRdb from immuneACCESS, are in-frame only. Not every clone is retained; where verified, under half of the shortfall comes from an unresolved V gene, and the cause of the rest is unknown. V, J and clone size derive from that table, while D and trimming were established from the DNA sequence. Present in this sample are a few hundred thousand clones, roughly 13% of which were seen just once. The leading ten clones occupy 0.035% to 0.04% of the sample.

Each donor gave one peripheral blood draw, averaging approximately 0.11 L, which was collected into heparinised tubes. A BD FACSAria II was used to sort naive, central memory, regulatory and stem cell-like memory CD4+ T cells with a panel that included CD45RO, CCR7, CD25, CD127, CD95 and CD27. Every sorted population had a purity above 95%. PBMCs were isolated immediately by Lymphoprep density gradient centrifugation and stained directly without culture. So that batch effects would be minimized, each experiment stained and sorted samples in pairs, pairing one healthy donor with one patient. The chain joins TRBV2 to TRBJ1-5, with an unclear D gene assignment. The sequenced sample was naive CD4+ T cells from blood. The cell subset or site label here, explained by the study, means: true naive CD4+ T cells. The TCR sequence derives from a man aged 25-45 years in good health. The nucleotide sequence is given as TGTGCCAGCAGCGGAACTGGCAGTAGCAATCAGCCCCAGCATTTT. This encodes CASSGTGSSNQPQHF.